These 12 T cell receptor beta chains were all obtained from the same sample, sequenced in a study of blood T cell repertoires in COVID-19. The repertoire was sequenced with immunoSEQ multiplex PCR; TCRdb's copy has only in-frame clones and lacks some. The data contain around 250,000 clones, 88% of them singletons. The sequencing input was peripheral blood. The receptors originated from a human donor in a cohort sampled during active COVID-19.

This sequence joins TRBV5-4 and TRBJ2-5; tentatively, D is TRBD2 (7 bases). From germline, CDR1 is SGHNT and CDR2 YYREEE (reference sequence). V lost 3 bases, J lost 5 bases, and 23 bases lay in between. This CDR3 is 17 amino acids long. The CDR3 loop reads CASSWRGAGRGGETQYF. The CDR3 DNA is TGTGCCAGCAGCTGGAGGGGGGCCGGACGGGGAGGGGAGACCCAGTACTTC.

The chain couples TRBV11-3 to TRBJ1-3, with 7 positions matching TRBD1. This CDR3 has 14 residues. Trimming at V came to 3 bases and at J to 2 bases, leaving 1 base not matched to a gene. The germline gives CDR1 SGHNT, CDR2 YENEEA. CDR3 sequence: CASSFGTAGNTIYF. The CDR3 DNA reads as TGTGCCAGCAGCTTCGGGACAGCTGGAAACACCATATATTTT.

The chain joins TRBV28 to TRBJ2-5; TRBD1 might be the D (5 bases). Between the trimmed V and J ends, which lost 3 bases and 2 bases, there was a span of 10 bases. This CDR3 contains 14 residues. Per the germline V gene, CDR1 is MDHEN and CDR2 is SYDVKM. CDR3 sequence: CASSLGPSQETQYF. In nucleotides, the CDR3 is TGTGCCAGCAGTTTGGGGCCGTCACAAGAGACCCAGTACTTC.

With respect to this clone: The sample carries other DNA sequences with the same CDR3. The chain has TRBV9 and TRBJ1-2; D remains unclear. Germline CDR1 is SGDLS and CDR2 is YYNGEE. The CDR3 consists of 13 residues. With 0 bases removed from V and 2 bases from J, the gap between germline ends came to 5 bases. The CDR3 coding sequence is TGTGCCAGCAGCGTAGCGGGGAACTATGGCTACACCTTC. This codes for CASSVAGNYGYTF.

The rearrangement uses TRBV7-2 and TRBJ1-6, with D unclear. Germline-derived CDR1 and CDR2 are SGHTA and FQGNSA. The germline V and J ends were trimmed by 7 bases and 0 bases, with 10 bases remaining between them. The CDR3 runs 15 residues. CDR3 nucleotides: TGTGCCAGCATCTTTAGCGTCTCCTATAATTCACCCCTCCACTTT. Its protein product is CASIFSVSYNSPLHF.

V and J are TRBV30 and TRBJ2-1; 8 bases agree with TRBD2. In germline, CDR1 is GTSNPN, CDR2 SVGIG (reference sequence). After removal of 0 bases from V and 2 bases from J, the junction contained 3 bases not matched to a gene. CDR3 length equals 15 residues. The CDR3 sequence: CAWSVPAGAYNEQFF. DNA of the CDR3: TGTGCCTGGAGTGTGCCAGCGGGAGCCTACAATGAGCAGTTCTTC.

This clone was counted between two and nine times. V usage is TRBV24-1 and J usage is TRBJ1-4; 8 positions match TRBD1. Germline V lookup: CDR1 KGHDR, CDR2 SFDVKD. V lost 3 bases to trimming and J lost 7 bases; unmatched junction nucleotides: 9. This CDR3 has 16 amino acids. The chain's CDR3 is CATSDASDRVVEKLFF. The CDR3 DNA reads TGTGCCACCAGTGATGCCTCGGACAGGGTAGTTGAAAAACTGTTTTTT.

This clone was counted many times. The rearrangement joins TRBV14 to TRBJ1-4; possible D gene TRBD1, 6 bases. The CDR3 has 14 residues. V lost 5 bases to trimming and J lost 5 bases, with 12 bases between them. CDR1 and CDR2 (germline): SGHDN, FVKESK. CDR3 bases: TGTGCCAGCAGCGCCGGGACACGGAATGAAAAACTGTTTTTT. Protein product: CASSAGTRNEKLFF.

The CDR3 loop is CASSPQEQGYEQYF. DNA of the CDR3: TGTGCCAGCTCACCCCAAGAACAGGGGTACGAGCAGTACTTC. The V and J genes are TRBV18 and TRBJ2-7, with 7 bases identical to TRBD1. The CDR3 loop spans 14 amino acids. The germline CDR1 and CDR2 sequences are KGHSH and LQKENI. V was clipped by 3 bases and J by 4 bases; unmatched bases: 6.

V and J are TRBV5-1 and TRBJ2-7, with 9 bases identical to TRBD1. In germline, CDR1 is SGHRS, CDR2 YFSETQ. V lost 3 bases to trimming and J lost 5 bases; unmatched junction nucleotides: 15. The CDR3 runs 17 residues. CDR3 nucleotide sequence: TGCGCCAGCAGCTACGATAACAGGGGGCCGGCCATCCACGAGCAGTACTTC. Encoded protein: CASSYDNRGPAIHEQYF.

This clone was seen more than once but under ten times. The V call is TRBV3-1 (or the pseudogene TRBV3-2), the J call TRBJ2-4, with D unclear. CDR3 length equals 14 residues. Trimming took off 0 bases at V and 0 bases at J, with 3 bases between the two ends. Germline assignment: CDR1 LGHDT and CDR2 YNNKEL (reference sequence). The CDR3 DNA is TGTGCCAGCAGCCAAGATCTAGCCAAAAACATTCAGTACTTC. Its translation is CASSQDLAKNIQYF.

The rearrangement uses TRBV27 and TRBJ2-1; the D gene is possibly TRBD2 (6 bases). Germline CDR1 and CDR2: MNHEY and SMNVEV (reference sequence). The V gene lost 8 bases and the J gene lost 5 bases, with 28 bases spanning the gap. The CDR3 has 18 amino acids. The CDR3 sequence: CASRGLPLDLTPNNEQFF. The CDR3 DNA sequence: TGTGCCAGCCGGGGACTTCCCCTCGACCTTACACCGAACAATGAGCAGTTCTTC.